Following are 22 T cell receptor beta chains from one sample sequenced in a study of blood T cell repertoires in COVID-19. Clones were read by immunoSEQ multiplex PCR, and TCRdb kept only the in-frame ones, dropping some. Counted here are 300,000 to 350,000 clones, 70% to 90% occurring once; the ten biggest clones make up around 2.1%. The sequencing input was PBMCs or T cells enriched from blood (not recorded which). The receptors were sampled from a man younger than 45 who had recovered from COVID-19.

This clone was counted once. This sequence joins TRBV5-6 and TRBJ2-5, with D hard to call. The CDR3 has 14 residues. V was cut by 4 bases and J by 2 bases, with 12 bases left in between. The germline V gene encodes CDR1 SGHDT and CDR2 YYEEEE. The CDR3 is CASSPLRHQETQYF. CDR3 sequence (DNA): TGTGCCAGCAGCCCCCTGAGACATCAAGAGACCCAGTACTTC.

The chain joins TRBV4-3 to TRBJ1-6; tentative D call: TRBD1 (5 bases). The CDR3 consists of 15 residues. Germline CDR1 reads LGHNA; CDR2 reads YSLEER. The V end was cut by 0 bases, the J end by 9 bases, with 12 bases between. The CDR3 sequence is CASSQDGGRISPLHF. The CDR3, as DNA: TGCGCCAGCAGCCAAGACGGGGGTCGGATTTCACCCCTCCACTTT.

The CDR3 DNA reads as TGTGCCAGCAGCTTGAGGGACTACGAGCAGTACTTC. Its translation is CASSLRDYEQYF. The chain employs TRBV7-9 and TRBJ2-7; tentative D call: TRBD2 (5 bases). Germline CDR1 SEHNR, CDR2 FQNEAQ (reference sequence). This CDR3 has 12 amino acids. Trimming left V 3 bases short and J 3 bases short, with 6 bases between.

For this clone: This sample also contains other DNA sequences that code for the same CDR3. V is TRBV3-1 (or the pseudogene TRBV3-2) and J is TRBJ1-1; D ambiguous. From germline, CDR1 is LGHDT and CDR2 YNNKEL (reference sequence). This CDR3 comprises 13 residues. V was clipped by 2 bases and J by 1 base, with 5 bases between them. CDR3 sequence: CASSQTGNTEAFF. The CDR3 DNA follows: TGTGCCAGCAGCCAAACGGGGAACACTGAAGCTTTCTTT.

CDR3 sequence: CAINSGTIDEQFF. In DNA, the CDR3 is TGTGCCATAAATTCCGGGACTATCGATGAGCAGTTCTTC. The genes are TRBV10-3 and TRBJ2-1; 7 nucleotides align to TRBD2. The CDR3 contains 13 residues. From germline, CDR1 is ENHRY and CDR2 SYGVKD. V shed 9 bases, J shed 8 bases, and the junction held 10 bases outside the gene matches.

This sequence joins TRBV27 and TRBJ1-5; 7 bases fit TRBD1. This CDR3 spans 16 amino acids. CDR1 and CDR2 (germline): MNHEY, SMNVEV (reference sequence). J lost 1 base, V lost 6 bases, and 9 bases had no gene match. For the CDR3, the DNA is TGTGCCAGCAGGGGCGTGAGGGGGCAGAGCAATCAGCCCCAGCATTTT. As protein: CASRGVRGQSNQPQHF.

The rearrangement links TRBV9 to TRBJ2-3; 11 bases agree with TRBD2. V lost 3 bases and J lost 0; bases outside the gene matches: 3. CDR3 length: 16 amino acids. CDR1 is SGDLS, CDR2 YYNGEE, per germline. CDR3 amino acids: CASSGRLAGSTDTQYF. CDR3 nucleotides: TGTGCCAGCAGCGGACGACTAGCGGGGAGCACAGATACGCAGTATTTT.

The V and J genes are TRBV5-1 and TRBJ1-1; 7 bases align to TRBD1. The CDR3 covers 14 residues. V was pared by 4 bases and J by 2 bases, with 5 bases of the junction left unmatched. Germline V gene lookup returns CDR1 SGHRS and CDR2 YFSETQ. The CDR3 DNA sequence: TGCGCCAGCAGCGCGGACAGGACCAACACTGAAGCTTTCTTT. It codes for CASSADRTNTEAFF.

CDR3 sequence: CASSQEAGLPYGYTF. The CDR3 DNA reads TGCGCCAGCAGCCAAGAAGCAGGGTTACCCTATGGCTACACCTTC. This chain links TRBV4-1 with TRBJ1-2; the D gene is possibly TRBD1 (5 bases). Germline V gene sequence: CDR1 MGHRA, CDR2 YSYEKL. The CDR3 consists of 15 residues. The germline V and J ends were trimmed by 0 bases and 4 bases, with 12 bases remaining between them.

The rearrangement links TRBV6-5 to TRBJ1-5; D unclear. This CDR3 has 14 residues. Trimming pared 8 bases from V and 2 bases from J, leaving 13 bases between. Germline values: CDR1 MNHEY, CDR2 SVGAGI. CDR3 nucleotide sequence: TGTGCCAGCGGAGCCGGTCTAGGCAATCAGCCCCAGCATTTT. Protein sequence: CASGAGLGNQPQHF.

The J gene is TRBJ1-6, the V gene TRBV30, with TRBD1 as a possible D gene (6 bases). V was shortened by 4 bases and J by 7 bases, with 17 bases between the two germline ends. CDR3 length: 15 amino acids. The germline V gene has CDR1 GTSNPN and CDR2 SVGIG (reference sequence). The CDR3 region is CAWKGDSVPNSPLHF. CDR3 DNA sequence: TGTGCCTGGAAGGGGGATAGTGTCCCCAATTCACCCCTCCACTTT.

V gene TRBV5-6 combines with J gene TRBJ2-2; weak D call: TRBD1 (6 bases). This CDR3 spans 15 amino acids. V dropped 3 bases and J dropped 1 base, with 10 bases sitting between them. Germline values: CDR1 SGHDT, CDR2 YYEEEE. Here the CDR3 DNA reads TGTGCCAGCAGCTCCGGGACAATGAACACCGGGGAGCTGTTTTTT. Translating it yields CASSSGTMNTGELFF.

The chain couples TRBV27 to TRBJ1-2; possibly TRBD1 for D (5 bases). CDR1 is MNHEY and CDR2 is SMNVEV in the germline V gene (reference sequence). This CDR3 is 16 amino acids long. The V and J ends lost 2 bases and 4 bases respectively, with 17 bases between them. CDR3 in DNA: TGTGCCAGCAGTTTACAGGGTACGGCGAGCATCTATGGCTACACCTTC. Protein sequence: CASSLQGTASIYGYTF.

This clone showed up just once. The CDR3, as DNA: TGTGCCAGTTCGCCAACCGGGACAAGAGACATTGGCTACACCTTC. Residues: CASSPTGTRDIGYTF. The V call is TRBV5-4, the J call TRBJ1-2, with TRBD1 as a possible D gene (6 bases). The V and J ends lost 8 bases and 7 bases respectively, with 24 bases between them. This CDR3 has 15 amino acids. Germline CDR1 is SGHNT and CDR2 is YYREEE (reference sequence).

CDR3 loop: CASSNRDFDQPQHF. CDR3 coding DNA: TGTGCCAGCAGCAATCGGGATTTCGATCAGCCCCAGCATTTT. V usage is TRBV5-4 and J usage is TRBJ1-5; D not certain. The CDR3 sequence is 14 residues long. Germline assignment: CDR1 SGHNT and CDR2 YYREEE (reference sequence). Trimming removed 4 bases at V and 5 bases at J, with 13 bases between.

The rearrangement uses TRBV7-8 and TRBJ2-7; D remains unclear. Germline values: CDR1 SGHVS, CDR2 FQNEAQ. Trimming removed 7 bases at V and 2 bases at J, with 27 bases between. The CDR3 runs 18 residues. CDR3 in DNA: TGTGCCAGCACCTCGTTAGGAGCGCATAATCACCAAACCTACGAGCAGTACTTC. Translating gives CASTSLGAHNHQTYEQYF.

V usage is TRBV2 and J usage is TRBJ1-2; D is unclear. CDR1 SNHLY and CDR2 FYNNEI come from the germline V gene. Trimming cost V 3 bases and J 6 bases, with 17 bases left between them. CDR3 length equals 15 residues. This chain's CDR3 is CASSDGRSGGNGYTF. The CDR3, as DNA: TGTGCCAGCAGTGATGGCAGGAGCGGTGGGAATGGCTACACCTTC.

V gene TRBV15 combines with J gene TRBJ2-6; no reliable D call. Trimming stripped 2 bases from V and 0 bases from J, with 11 bases between. Germline assignment: CDR1 LNHNV and CDR2 YYDKDF (reference sequence). The CDR3 is 17 amino acids. CDR3 protein: CATSRFRFSSGANVLTF. CDR3 coding DNA: TGTGCCACCAGCAGATTCAGGTTCTCCTCTGGGGCCAACGTCCTGACTTTC.

This chain connects TRBV18 to TRBJ2-7; the D gene is possibly TRBD1 (6 bases). Germline CDR1 KGHSH, CDR2 LQKENI. The ends were cut back, 3 bases at V and 4 bases at J, with 10 bases in the middle. This CDR3 has 13 residues. CDR3 nucleotides: TGTGCCAGCTCACCCGGGACAAATTACGAGCAGTACTTC. Protein sequence: CASSPGTNYEQYF. The full variable domain, completed using reference TRBV18 and TRBJ2-7, is NAGVMQNPRHLVRRRGQEARLRCSPMKGHSHVYWYRQLPEEGLKFMVYLQKENIIDESGMPKERFSAEFPKEGPSILRIQQVVRGDSAAYFCASSPGTNYEQYFGPGTRLTVT.

The chain employs TRBV11-2 and TRBJ1-4; 9 nucleotides agree with TRBD1. CDR3 length: 15 amino acids. CDR1 is SGHAT and CDR2 is FQNNGV in the germline V gene. Losses at the gene ends were 4 bases for V and 7 bases for J; bases not matched to a gene: 7. The DNA for the CDR3 is TGTGCCAGCAGCTCACGGACAGGGGCGAGTGAAAAACTGTTTTTT. Its protein product is CASSSRTGASEKLFF.

This clone was seen a single time. V is TRBV3-1 (or the pseudogene TRBV3-2) and J is TRBJ2-5, with no clear D. Germline V gene lookup returns CDR1 LGHDT and CDR2 YNNKEL (reference sequence). CDR3 length equals 12 residues. The V end was cut by 2 bases, the J end by 4 bases, with 5 bases between. CDR3 DNA: TGTGCCAGCAGCCAATCCCGAGAGACCCAGTACTTC. Its protein is CASSQSRETQYF.

This sequence joins TRBV5-1 and TRBJ2-3; a possible D gene is TRBD2 (7 bases). Trimming removed 4 bases at V and 2 bases at J, with 23 bases between. The CDR3 spans 18 residues. Germline V CDR1 and CDR2: SGHRS, YFSETQ. The CDR3 coding sequence is TGCGCCAGCAGCAGGGGGGACTCTAGCGGATGGTCCACAGATACGCAGTATTTT. It yields the protein CASSRGDSSGWSTDTQYF.